The T cell receptor (beta chain) described here comes from a study of blood T cell repertoires in COVID-19. Across the study: Whether acute or convalescent, the COVID-19 samples came from the United States, Italy and Spain. From T cells, B-cell-depleted T cells, or PBMCs came the material, which was cDNA or gDNA.

Per the original data handling: It was from reference gene primer amplification that nucleated cell counts were estimated. Clones were read by immunoSEQ multiplex PCR, and TCRdb kept only the in-frame ones, dropping some. The D gene and trimming were derived from the DNA, and the V and J assignments and clone size from that table. The profile shows 130,000 to 150,000 clones, about 82% of them singletons. The sequenced sample consisted of peripheral blood. This TCR came from a woman aged 40 to 50 with active or convalescent COVID-19.

CDR3 nucleotide sequence: TGTGCCATCAGTCCCACGGGATATGGCTACACCTTC. This sequence encodes CAISPTGYGYTF. The rearrangement joins TRBV10-3 to TRBJ1-2; D ambiguous. The ends were cut back, 5 bases at V and 5 bases at J, with 9 bases in the middle. Germline loops: CDR1 ENHRY, CDR2 SYGVKD. The CDR3 totals 12 residues.